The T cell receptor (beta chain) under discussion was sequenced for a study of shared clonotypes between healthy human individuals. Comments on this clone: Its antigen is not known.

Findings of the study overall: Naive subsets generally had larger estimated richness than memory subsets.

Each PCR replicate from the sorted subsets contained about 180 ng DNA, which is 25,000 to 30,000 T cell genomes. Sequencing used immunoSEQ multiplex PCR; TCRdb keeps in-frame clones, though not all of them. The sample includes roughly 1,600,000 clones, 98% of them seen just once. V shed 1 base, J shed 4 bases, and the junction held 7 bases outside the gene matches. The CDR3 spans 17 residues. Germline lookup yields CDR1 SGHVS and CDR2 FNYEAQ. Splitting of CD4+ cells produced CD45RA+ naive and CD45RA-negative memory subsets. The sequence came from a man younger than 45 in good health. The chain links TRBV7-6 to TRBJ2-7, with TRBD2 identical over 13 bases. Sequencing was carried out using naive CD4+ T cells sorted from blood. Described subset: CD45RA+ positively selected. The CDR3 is CASSLVPELAGGYEQYF. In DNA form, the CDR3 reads TGTGCCAGCAGCTTAGTGCCCGAACTAGCGGGAGGGTACGAGCAGTACTTC. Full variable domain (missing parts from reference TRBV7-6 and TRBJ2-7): GAGVSQSPRYKVTKRGQDVALRCDPISGHVSLYWYRQALGQGPEFLTYFNYEAQQDKSGLPNDRFSAERPEGSISTLTIQRTEQRDSAMYRCASSLVPELAGGYEQYFGPGTRLTVT.